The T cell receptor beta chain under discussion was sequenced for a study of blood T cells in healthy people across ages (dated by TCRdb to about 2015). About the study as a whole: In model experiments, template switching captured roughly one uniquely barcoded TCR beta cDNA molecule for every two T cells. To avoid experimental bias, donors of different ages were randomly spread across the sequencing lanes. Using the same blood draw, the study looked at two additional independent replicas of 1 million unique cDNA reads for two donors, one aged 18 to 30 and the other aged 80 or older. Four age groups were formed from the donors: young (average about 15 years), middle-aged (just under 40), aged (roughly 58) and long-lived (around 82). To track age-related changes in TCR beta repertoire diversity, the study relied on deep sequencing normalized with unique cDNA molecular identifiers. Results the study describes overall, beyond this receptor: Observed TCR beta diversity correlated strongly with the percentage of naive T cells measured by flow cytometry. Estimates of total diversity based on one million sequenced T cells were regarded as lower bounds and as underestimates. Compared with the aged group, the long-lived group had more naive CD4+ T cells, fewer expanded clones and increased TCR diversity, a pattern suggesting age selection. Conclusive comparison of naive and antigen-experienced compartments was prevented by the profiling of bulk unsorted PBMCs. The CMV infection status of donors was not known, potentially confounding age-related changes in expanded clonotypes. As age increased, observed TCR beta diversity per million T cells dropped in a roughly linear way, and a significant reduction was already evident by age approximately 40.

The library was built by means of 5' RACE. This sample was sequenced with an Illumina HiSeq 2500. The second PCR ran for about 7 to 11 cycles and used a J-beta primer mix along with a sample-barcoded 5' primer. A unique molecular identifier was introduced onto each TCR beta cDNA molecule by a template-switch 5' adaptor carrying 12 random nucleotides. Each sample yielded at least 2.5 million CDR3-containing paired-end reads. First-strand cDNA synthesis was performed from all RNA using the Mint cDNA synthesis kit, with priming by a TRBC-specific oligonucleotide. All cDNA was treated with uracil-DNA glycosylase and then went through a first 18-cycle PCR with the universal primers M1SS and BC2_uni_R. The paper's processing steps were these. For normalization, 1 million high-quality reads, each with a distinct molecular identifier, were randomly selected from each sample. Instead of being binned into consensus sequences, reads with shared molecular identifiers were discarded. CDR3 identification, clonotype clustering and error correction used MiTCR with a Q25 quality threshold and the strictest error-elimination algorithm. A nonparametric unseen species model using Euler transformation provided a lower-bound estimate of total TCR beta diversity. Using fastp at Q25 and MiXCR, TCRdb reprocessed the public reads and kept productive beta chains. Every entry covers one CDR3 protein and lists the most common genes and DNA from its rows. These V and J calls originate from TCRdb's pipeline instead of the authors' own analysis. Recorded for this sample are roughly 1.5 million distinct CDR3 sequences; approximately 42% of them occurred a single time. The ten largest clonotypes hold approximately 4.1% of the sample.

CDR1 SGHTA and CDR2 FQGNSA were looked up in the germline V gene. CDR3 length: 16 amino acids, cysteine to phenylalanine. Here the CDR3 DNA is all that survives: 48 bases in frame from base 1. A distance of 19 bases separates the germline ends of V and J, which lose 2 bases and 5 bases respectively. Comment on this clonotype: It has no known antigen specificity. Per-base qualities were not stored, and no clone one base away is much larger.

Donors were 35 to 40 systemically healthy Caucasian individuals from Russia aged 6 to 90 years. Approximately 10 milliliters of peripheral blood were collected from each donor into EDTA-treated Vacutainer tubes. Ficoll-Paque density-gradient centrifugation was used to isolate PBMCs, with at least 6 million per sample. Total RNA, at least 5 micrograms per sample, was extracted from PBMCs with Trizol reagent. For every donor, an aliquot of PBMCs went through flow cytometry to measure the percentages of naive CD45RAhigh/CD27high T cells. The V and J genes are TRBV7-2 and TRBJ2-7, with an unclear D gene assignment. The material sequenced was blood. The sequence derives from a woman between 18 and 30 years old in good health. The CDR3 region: CASSLPPWREGNEQYF. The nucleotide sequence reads TGTGCCAGCAGCTTACCTCCGTGGCGCGAAGGAAACGAGCAGTACTTC.